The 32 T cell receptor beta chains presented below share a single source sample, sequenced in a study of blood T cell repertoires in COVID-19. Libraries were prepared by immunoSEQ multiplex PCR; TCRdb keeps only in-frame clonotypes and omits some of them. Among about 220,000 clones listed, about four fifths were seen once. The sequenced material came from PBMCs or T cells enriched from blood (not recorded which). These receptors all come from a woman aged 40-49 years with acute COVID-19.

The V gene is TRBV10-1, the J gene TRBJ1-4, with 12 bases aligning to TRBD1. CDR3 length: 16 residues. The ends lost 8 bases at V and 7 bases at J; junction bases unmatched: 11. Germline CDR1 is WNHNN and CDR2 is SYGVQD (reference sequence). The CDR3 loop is CASLGQGAYICEKLFF. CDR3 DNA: TGCGCCAGCTTGGGACAGGGGGCGTATATTTGTGAAAAACTGTTTTTT.

DNA of the CDR3: TGCGCCAGCAGCTCCTCGCCTGGGCCCACTGAAGCTTTCTTT. Residues: CASSSSPGPTEAFF. This chain connects TRBV5-1 to TRBJ1-1; D is unclear. V lost 3 bases to trimming and J lost 4 bases, with 13 bases between them. There are 14 residues in the CDR3. The V gene's germline CDR1 is SGHRS and CDR2 YFSETQ.

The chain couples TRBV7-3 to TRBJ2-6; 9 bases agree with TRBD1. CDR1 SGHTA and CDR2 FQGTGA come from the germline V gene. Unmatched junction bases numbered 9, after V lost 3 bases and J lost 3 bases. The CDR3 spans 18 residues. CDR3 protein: CASSLAGQGIGGANVLTF. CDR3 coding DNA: TGTGCCAGCAGCTTGGCGGGACAGGGAATCGGTGGGGCCAACGTCCTGACTTTC.

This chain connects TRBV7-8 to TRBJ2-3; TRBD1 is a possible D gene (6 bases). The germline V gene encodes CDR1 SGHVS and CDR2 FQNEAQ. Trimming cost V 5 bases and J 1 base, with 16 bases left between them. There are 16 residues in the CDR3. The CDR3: CASSRNPDRRTDTQYF. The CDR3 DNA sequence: TGTGCCAGCAGCCGGAACCCCGACAGGCGCACAGATACGCAGTATTTT. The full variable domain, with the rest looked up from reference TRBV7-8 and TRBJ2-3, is GAGVSQSPRYKVAKRGQDVALRCDPISGHVSLFWYQQALGQGPEFLTYFQNEAQLDKSGLPSDRFFAERPEGSVSTLKIQRTQQEDSAVYLCASSRNPDRRTDTQYFGPGTRLTVL.

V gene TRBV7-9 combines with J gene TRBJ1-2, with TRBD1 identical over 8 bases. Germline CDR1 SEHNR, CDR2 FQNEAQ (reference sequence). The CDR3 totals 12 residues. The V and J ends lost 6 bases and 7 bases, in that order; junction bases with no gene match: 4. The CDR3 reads CASSGQGSGYTF. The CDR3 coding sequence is TGTGCCAGCAGTGGACAGGGAAGTGGCTACACCTTC.

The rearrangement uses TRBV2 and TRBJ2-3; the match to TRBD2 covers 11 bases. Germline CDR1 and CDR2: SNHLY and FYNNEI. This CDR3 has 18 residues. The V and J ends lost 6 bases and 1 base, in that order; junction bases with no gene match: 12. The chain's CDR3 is CASSGGLAGSRGTDTQYF. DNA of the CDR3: TGTGCCAGCAGCGGAGGACTAGCGGGTTCGAGGGGCACAGATACGCAGTATTTT.

CDR3 residues: CASSARVGGSNTGELFF. The CDR3 region has the DNA TGTGCCAGCAGCGCGCGGGTCGGGGGATCGAACACCGGGGAGCTGTTTTTT. The gene calls are TRBV7-9 and TRBJ2-2; a weak D match, TRBD2 (6 bases). Germline V gene data show CDR1 as SEHNR and CDR2 as FQNEAQ (reference sequence). V was shortened by 5 bases and J by 0 bases, with 16 bases between the two germline ends. The CDR3 runs 17 residues.

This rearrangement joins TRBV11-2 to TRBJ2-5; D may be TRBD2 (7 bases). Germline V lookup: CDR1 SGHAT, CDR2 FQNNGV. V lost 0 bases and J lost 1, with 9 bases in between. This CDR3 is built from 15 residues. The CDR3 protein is CASSLDGGLQETQYF. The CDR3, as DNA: TGTGCCAGCAGCTTAGACGGGGGGCTCCAAGAGACCCAGTACTTC.

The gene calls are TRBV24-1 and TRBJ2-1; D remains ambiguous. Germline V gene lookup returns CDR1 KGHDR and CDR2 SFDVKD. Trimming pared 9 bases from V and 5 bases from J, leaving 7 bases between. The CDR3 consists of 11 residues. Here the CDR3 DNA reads TGTGCCACCCGTTTCGACAATGAGCAGTTCTTC. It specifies CATRFDNEQFF.

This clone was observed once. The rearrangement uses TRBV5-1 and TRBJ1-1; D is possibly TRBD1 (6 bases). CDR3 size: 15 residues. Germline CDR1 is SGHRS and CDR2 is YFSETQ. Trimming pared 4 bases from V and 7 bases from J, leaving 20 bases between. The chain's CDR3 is CASSQVPQGAGEAFF. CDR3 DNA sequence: TGCGCCAGCAGCCAGGTACCACAGGGCGCCGGTGAAGCTTTCTTT. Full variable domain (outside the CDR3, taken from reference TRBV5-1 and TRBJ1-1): KAGVTQTPRYLIKTRGQQVTLSCSPISGHRSVSWYQQTPGQGLQFLFEYFSETQRNKGNFPGRFSGRQFSNSRSEMNVSTLELGDSALYLCASSQVPQGAGEAFFGQGTRLTVV.

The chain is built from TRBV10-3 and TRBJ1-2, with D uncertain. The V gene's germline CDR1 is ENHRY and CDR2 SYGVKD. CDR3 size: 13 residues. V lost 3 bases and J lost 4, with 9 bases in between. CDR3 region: CAISDGTAYGYTF. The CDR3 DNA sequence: TGTGCCATCAGTGATGGAACAGCCTATGGCTACACCTTC.

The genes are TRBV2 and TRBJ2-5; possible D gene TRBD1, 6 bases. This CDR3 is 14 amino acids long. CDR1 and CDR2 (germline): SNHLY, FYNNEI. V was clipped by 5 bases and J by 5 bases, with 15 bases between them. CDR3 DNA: TGTGCCAGCAGTCCGACAGGTGGGGATGAGACCCAGTACTTC. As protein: CASSPTGGDETQYF.

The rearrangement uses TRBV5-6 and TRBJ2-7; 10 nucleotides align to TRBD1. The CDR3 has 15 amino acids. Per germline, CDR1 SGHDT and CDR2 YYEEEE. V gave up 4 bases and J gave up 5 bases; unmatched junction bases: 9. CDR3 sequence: CASSRRDRGLNEQYF. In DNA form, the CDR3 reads TGTGCCAGCAGCCGACGAGACAGGGGGCTAAACGAGCAGTACTTC.

This CDR3 is CSVDRVEGDTQYF. CDR3 sequence (DNA): TGCAGCGTTGATAGGGTGGAGGGAGATACGCAGTATTTT. The rearrangement links TRBV29-1 to TRBJ2-3; maybe TRBD2 (6 bases). Germline V lookup: CDR1 SQVTM, CDR2 ANQGSEA. The V end lost 3 bases, the J end lost 5 bases, and 12 bases lay between the germline ends. This CDR3 contains 13 residues.

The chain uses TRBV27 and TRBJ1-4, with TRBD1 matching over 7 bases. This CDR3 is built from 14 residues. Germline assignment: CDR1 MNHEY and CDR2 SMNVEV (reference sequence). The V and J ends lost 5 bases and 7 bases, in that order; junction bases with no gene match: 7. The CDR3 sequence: CASSPTGQGEKLFF. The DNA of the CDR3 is TGTGCCAGCAGTCCGACAGGGCAGGGTGAAAAACTGTTTTTT.

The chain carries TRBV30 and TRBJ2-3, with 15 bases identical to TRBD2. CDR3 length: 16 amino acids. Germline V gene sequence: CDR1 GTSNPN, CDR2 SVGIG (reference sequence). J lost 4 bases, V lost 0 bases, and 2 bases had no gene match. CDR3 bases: TGTGCCTGGAGTGTTGGACTAGCGGGGGGGCCAGATACGCAGTATTTT. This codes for CAWSVGLAGGPDTQYF.

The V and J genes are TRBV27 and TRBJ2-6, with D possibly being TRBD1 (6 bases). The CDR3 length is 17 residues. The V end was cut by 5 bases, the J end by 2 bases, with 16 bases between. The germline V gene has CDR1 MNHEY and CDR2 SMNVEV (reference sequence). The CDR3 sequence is CASSHWTAVTGANVLTF. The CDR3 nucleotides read TGTGCCAGCAGTCATTGGACAGCGGTCACTGGGGCCAACGTCCTGACTTTC.

The CDR3 region has the DNA TGTGCCAGCAGCCTAAGGACAGGGGGCTACGAGCAGTACTTC. It specifies CASSLRTGGYEQYF. The chain employs TRBV21-1 and TRBJ2-7; TRBD1 is taken as the D call from the table, unchecked against the DNA. TRBV21-1 is a recognized pseudogene. The CDR3 is made up of 14 amino acids.

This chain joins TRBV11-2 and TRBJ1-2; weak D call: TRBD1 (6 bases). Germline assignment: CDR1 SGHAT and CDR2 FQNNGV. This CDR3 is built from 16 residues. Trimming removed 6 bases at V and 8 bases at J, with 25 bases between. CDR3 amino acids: CASSPPRSGGAKGYTF. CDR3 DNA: TGTGCCAGCAGTCCCCCGAGGTCGGGGGGCGCGAAAGGCTACACCTTC.

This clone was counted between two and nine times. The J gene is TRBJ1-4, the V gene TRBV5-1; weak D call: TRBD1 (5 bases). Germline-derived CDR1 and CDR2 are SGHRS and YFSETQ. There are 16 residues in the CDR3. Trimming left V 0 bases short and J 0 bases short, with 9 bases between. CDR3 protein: CASSLGQPATNEKLFF. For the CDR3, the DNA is TGCGCCAGCAGCTTGGGACAGCCTGCAACTAATGAAAAACTGTTTTTT. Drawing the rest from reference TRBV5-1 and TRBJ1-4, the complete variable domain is KAGVTQTPRYLIKTRGQQVTLSCSPISGHRSVSWYQQTPGQGLQFLFEYFSETQRNKGNFPGRFSGRQFSNSRSEMNVSTLELGDSALYLCASSLGQPATNEKLFFGSGTQLSVL.

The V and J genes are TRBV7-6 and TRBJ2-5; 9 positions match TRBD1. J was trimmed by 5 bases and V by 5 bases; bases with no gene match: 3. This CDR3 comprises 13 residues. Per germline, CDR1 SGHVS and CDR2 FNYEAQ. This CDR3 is CASSPQGAETQYF. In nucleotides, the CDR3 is TGTGCCAGCAGCCCACAGGGGGCTGAGACCCAGTACTTC.

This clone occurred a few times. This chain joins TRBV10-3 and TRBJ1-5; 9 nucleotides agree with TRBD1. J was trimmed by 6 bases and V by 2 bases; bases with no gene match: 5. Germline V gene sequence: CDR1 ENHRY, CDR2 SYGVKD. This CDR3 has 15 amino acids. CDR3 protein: CAISEGTGSGQPQHF. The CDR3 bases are TGTGCCATCAGTGAGGGGACAGGGAGCGGTCAGCCCCAGCATTTT.

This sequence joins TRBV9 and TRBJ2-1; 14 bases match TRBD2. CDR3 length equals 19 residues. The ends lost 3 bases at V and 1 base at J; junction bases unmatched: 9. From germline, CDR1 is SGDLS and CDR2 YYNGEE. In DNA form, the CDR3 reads TGTGCCAGCAGCGGATCTACGGGACTAGCGGGAGTATCCTACAATGAGCAGTTCTTC. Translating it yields CASSGSTGLAGVSYNEQFF.

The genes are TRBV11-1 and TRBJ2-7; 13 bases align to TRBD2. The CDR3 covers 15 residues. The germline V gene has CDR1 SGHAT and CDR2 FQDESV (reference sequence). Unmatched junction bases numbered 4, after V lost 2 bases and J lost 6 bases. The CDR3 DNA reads TGTGCCAGCAGCTTAACACTAGCGGGAGGGCTCGAGCAGTACTTC. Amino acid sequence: CASSLTLAGGLEQYF.

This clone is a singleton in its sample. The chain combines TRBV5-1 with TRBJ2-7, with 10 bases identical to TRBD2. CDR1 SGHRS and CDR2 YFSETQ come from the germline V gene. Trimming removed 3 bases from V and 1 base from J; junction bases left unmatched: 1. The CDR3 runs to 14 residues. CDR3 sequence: CASSSAGGSYEQYF. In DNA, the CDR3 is TGCGCCAGCAGCTCAGCGGGAGGGTCCTACGAGCAGTACTTC.

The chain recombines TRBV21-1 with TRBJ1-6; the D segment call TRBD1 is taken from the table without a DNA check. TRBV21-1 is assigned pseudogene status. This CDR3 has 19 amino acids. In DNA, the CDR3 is TGTGCCAGCAGCAAGGAACCGGGACAGGGGAGGTCCTATAATTCACCCCTCCACTTT. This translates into CASSKEPGQGRSYNSPLHF.

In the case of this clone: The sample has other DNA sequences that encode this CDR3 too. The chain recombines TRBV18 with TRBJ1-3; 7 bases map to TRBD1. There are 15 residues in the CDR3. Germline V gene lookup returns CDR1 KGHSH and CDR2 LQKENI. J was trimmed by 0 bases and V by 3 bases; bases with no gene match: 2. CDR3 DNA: TGTGCCAGCTCACCTACAGGGGACTCTGGAAACACCATATATTTT. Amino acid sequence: CASSPTGDSGNTIYF.

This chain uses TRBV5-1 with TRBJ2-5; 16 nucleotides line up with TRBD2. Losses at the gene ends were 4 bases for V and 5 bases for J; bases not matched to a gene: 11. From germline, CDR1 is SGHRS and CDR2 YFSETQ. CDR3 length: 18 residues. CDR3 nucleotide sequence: TGCGCCAGCAGCCTGGGGACTAGCGGGAGGGCCCGTGGGGAGACCCAGTACTTC. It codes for CASSLGTSGRARGETQYF.

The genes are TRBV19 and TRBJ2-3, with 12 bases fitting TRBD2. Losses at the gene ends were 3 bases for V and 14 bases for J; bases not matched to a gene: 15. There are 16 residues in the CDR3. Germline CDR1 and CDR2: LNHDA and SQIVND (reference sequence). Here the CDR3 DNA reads TGTGCCAGTAGTATCTGGGGTGGACTAGCGGGGAATTTGCCGTATTTT. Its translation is CASSIWGGLAGNLPYF.

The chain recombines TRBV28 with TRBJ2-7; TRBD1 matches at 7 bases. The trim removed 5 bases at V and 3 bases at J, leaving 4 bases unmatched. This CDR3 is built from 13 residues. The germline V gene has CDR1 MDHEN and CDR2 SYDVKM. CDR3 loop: CASSLGTDYEQYF. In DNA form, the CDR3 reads TGTGCCAGCAGTCTGGGGACAGACTACGAGCAGTACTTC.

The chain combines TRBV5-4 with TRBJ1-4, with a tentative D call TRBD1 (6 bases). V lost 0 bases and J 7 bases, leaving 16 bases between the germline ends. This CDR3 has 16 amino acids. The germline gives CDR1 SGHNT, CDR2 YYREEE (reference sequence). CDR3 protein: CASSLGAGAVGEKLFF. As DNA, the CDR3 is TGTGCCAGCAGCTTGGGGGCAGGGGCAGTCGGTGAAAAACTGTTTTTT.

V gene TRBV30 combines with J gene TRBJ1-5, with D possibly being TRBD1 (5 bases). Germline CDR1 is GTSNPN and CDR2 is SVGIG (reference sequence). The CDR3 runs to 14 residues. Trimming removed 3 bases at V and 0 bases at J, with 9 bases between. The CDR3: CAWSGGSSNQPQHF. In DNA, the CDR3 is TGTGCCTGGAGCGGGGGTTCTAGCAATCAGCCCCAGCATTTT.